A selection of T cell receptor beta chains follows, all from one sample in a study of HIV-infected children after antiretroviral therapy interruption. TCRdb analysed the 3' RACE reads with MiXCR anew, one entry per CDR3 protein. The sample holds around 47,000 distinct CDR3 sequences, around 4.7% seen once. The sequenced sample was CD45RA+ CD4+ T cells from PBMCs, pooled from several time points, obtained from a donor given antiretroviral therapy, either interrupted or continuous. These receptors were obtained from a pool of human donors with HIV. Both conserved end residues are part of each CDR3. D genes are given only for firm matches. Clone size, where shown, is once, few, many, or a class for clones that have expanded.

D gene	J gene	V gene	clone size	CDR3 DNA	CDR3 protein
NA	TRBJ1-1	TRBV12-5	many	TGTGCTAGTGCCAACAGTACTCGGGGAACTGAAGCTTTCTTT	CASANSTRGTEAFF
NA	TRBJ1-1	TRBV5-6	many	TGTGCCAGCAGCTGGCTGGACAGACCGAACACTGAAGCTTTCTTT	CASSWLDRPNTEAFF
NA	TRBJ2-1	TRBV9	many	TGTGCCAGCAGCCCCCAACCTCTGGGGGTGGGGGGCTCCTACAATGAGCAGTTCTTC	CASSPQPLGVGGSYNEQFF
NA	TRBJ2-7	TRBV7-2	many	TGTGCCAGCAGCTTTCTAGCTGCCGAGCAGTATTTC	CASSFLAAEQYF
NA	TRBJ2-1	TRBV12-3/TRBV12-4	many	TGTGCCAGCAGTTTTGGGGGTCTCTACAATGAGCAGTTCTTC	CASSFGGLYNEQFF
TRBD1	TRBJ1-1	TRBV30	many	TGTGCCTGGAGTGAAACCGGGACAGGGGCTTTCTTT	CAWSETGTGAFF
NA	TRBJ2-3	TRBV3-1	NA	TGTGCCAGCCGGCTGGGGAGCACAGATACGCAGTATTTT	CASRLGSTDTQYF
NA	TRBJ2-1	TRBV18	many	TGTGCCAGCTCACCACCTCTGAAGGGGGGGGAAAACAATGAGCAGTTCTTC	CASSPPLKGGENNEQFF
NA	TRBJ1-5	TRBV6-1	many	TGTGCCAGCAGTGAAGGGGGGACGGTGGGTCAGCCCCAGCATTTT	CASSEGGTVGQPQHF
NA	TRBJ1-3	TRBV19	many	TGTGCCAGTAGTCCCTCTGACGGAAACACCATATATTTT	CASSPSDGNTIYF
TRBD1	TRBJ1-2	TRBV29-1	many	TGCAGCGCCGGGGACAGGGAAGGAGGAGGCTACACCTTC	CSAGDREGGGYTF
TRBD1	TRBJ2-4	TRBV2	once	TGTGCCAGCAGTGAGTGGGAGGGACAGGGGTTCATTCAGTACTTC	CASSEWEGQGFIQYF
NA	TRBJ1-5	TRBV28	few	TGTGCCAGCAGTTTCGAGGGGTATAGCAATCAGCCCCAGCATTTT	CASSFEGYSNQPQHF
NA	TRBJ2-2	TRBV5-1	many	TGCGCCAGCAAAAAGGACGGTAACACCGGGGAGCTGTTTTTT	CASKKDGNTGELFF
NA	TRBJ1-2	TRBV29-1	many	TGCAGCGTTGAAGATCGGGGCTCCGTCTATGGCTACACCTTC	CSVEDRGSVYGYTF
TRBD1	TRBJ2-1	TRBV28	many	TGTGCCAGCAGTTCTCCGGGACAGGGGGGAGATGAGCAGTTCTTC	CASSSPGQGGDEQFF
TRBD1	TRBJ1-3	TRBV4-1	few	TGCGCCAGCAGCCAAGGTGGCAGGGGGCCCTCTGGAAACACCATATATTTT	CASSQGGRGPSGNTIYF
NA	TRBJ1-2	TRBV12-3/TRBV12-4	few	TGTGCCAGCAGCAAAGTGGCACAGGGCCACCTACTATCCACTAACTATGGCTACACCTTC	CASSKVAQGHLLSTNYGYTF
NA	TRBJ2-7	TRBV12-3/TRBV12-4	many	TGTGCCAGCAGTTTGGGGCGACAGATCTACGAGCAGTACTTC	CASSLGRQIYEQYF
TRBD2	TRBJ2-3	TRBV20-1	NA	TGCAGTGCTAGCCTACCTAGCGGGGGGAACACAGATACGCAGTATTTT	CSASLPSGGNTDTQYF
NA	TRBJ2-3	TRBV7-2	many	TGTGCCAGCAGCTTAGCCCGGGACCAGGGGAGCACAGATACGCAGTATTTT	CASSLARDQGSTDTQYF
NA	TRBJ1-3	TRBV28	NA	TGTGCCAGCAACAGTCCTGGAAACACCATATATTTT	CASNSPGNTIYF
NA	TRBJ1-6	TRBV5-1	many	TGCGCCAGCAGATCGGGAACACCGAATTCACCCCTCCACTTT	CASRSGTPNSPLHF
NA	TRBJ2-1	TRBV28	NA	TGTGCTTCCGAGGAGGGGGCGAGAAATGAGCAGTTCTTC	CASEEGARNEQFF
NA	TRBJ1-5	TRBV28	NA	TGTGCCAGCAGTTTATTTCATTTGGCGGGGAGGGGCAATCAGCCCCAGCATTTT	CASSLFHLAGRGNQPQHF
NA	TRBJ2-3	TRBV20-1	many	TGCAGTGTACTAGGAAGCACAGATACGCAGTATTTT	CSVLGSTDTQYF
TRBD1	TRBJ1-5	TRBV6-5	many	TGTGCCAGCAGAGGACAGGTAGATCAGCCCCAGCATTTT	CASRGQVDQPQHF
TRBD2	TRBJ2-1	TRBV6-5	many	TGTGCCAGCAGTTACTCCATACTAGCGGGGGGGCCACATGAGCAGTTCTTC	CASSYSILAGGPHEQFF
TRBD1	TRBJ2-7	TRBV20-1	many	TGCAGTGCCAAAACTTACTACAGGGGTTTTGTCGACGAGCAGTACTTC	CSAKTYYRGFVDEQYF
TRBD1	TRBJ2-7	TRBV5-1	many	TGCGCCAGCAGCTTGGAGGGGGCTCCCCACGAGCAGTACTTC	CASSLEGAPHEQYF
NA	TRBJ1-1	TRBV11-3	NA	TGTGCCAGCAGCCCCAGGGGCGAGAACACTGAAGCTTTCTTT	CASSPRGENTEAFF
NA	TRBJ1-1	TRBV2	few	TGTGCCAGCAGAAAAGACAGGAACACTGAAGCTTTCTTT	CASRKDRNTEAFF
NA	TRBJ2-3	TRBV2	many	TGTGCCAGCGCCGAGGGCACAGATACGCAGTATTTT	CASAEGTDTQYF
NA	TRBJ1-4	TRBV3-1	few	TGTGCCAGCAGCCCATACTCGCGCTCCCATGAAAAACTGTTTTTT	CASSPYSRSHEKLFF
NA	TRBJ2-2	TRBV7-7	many	TGTGCCAGCGGTGTAACGAACACCGGGGAGCTGTTTTTT	CASGVTNTGELFF
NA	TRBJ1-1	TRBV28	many	TGTGCCAGCAGGTCGATAACTGGATGGAACACTGAAGCTTTCTTT	CASRSITGWNTEAFF
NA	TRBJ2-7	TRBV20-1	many	TGCAGTGCCGATAAGCGGAGCTCCTACGAGCAGTACTTC	CSADKRSSYEQYF
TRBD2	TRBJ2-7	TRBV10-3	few	TGTGCCGCGAGCGGGGGGGTTCCCTACGAGCAGTACTTC	CAASGGVPYEQYF
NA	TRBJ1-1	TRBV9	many	TGTGCCAGCAGCGTAGCTCATAGACAGGAAGGGACTGAAGCTTTCTTT	CASSVAHRQEGTEAFF
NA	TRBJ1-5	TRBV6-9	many	TGTGCCAGCTCCGCGGGCTTTTGGGAGCCCCAGCATTTT	CASSAGFWEPQHF
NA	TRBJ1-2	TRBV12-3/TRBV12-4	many	TGTGCCAGCACTTCGGCAGGGTATGGCTACACCTTC	CASTSAGYGYTF
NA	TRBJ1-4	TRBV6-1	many	TGTGCCAGCAGTGAAGAAATGAATGAAAAACTGTTTTTT	CASSEEMNEKLFF
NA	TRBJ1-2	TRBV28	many	TGTGCCAGCAGTCCCGGAAGGGGGAACTATGGCTACACCTTC	CASSPGRGNYGYTF
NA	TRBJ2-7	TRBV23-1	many	TGCGACCCGAACTACGAGCAGTACTTC	CDPNYEQYF
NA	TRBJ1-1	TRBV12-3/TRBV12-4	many	TGTGCCAGCAGTCCCGGGAACACTGAAGCTTTCTTT	CASSPGNTEAFF
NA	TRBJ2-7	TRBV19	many	TGTGCCAGCAGTATAGACTGGGGGGCCTATGAACAGTACTTC	CASSIDWGAYEQYF
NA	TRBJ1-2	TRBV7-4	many	TGTGCCAGCAGCTTAGGATTGGGCTCAGAAGGCTACACCTTC	CASSLGLGSEGYTF
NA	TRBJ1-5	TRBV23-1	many	TGCGCCAGCAGTCAATCATTCCTCGGAGGACGCATTGGTGAAAATCAGCCCCAGCATTTT	CASSQSFLGGRIGENQPQHF
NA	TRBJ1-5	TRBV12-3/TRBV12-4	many	TGTGCCAGCAGTGGGACGGCTAATCAGCCCCAGCATTTT	CASSGTANQPQHF
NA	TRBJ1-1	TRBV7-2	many	TGTGCCAGCAGGGTTCCCATGAACACTGAAGCTTTCTTT	CASRVPMNTEAFF
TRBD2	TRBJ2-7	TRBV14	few	TGTGCCAGCAGCCTGAGTAGACTAGCGGGATCCGAGCAGTACTTC	CASSLSRLAGSEQYF
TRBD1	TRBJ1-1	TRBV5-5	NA	TGTGCCAGCAGCTTGGAAACAGGGGGGGGAGCTTTCTTT	CASSLETGGGAFF
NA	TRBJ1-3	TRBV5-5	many	TGTGCCAGCAGCTCAATCCAACAGCAAGGAAACACCATATATTTT	CASSSIQQQGNTIYF
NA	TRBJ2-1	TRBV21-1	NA	TGTGCCTTGCAGGGGACAGGGGAGTACAATGAGCAGTTCTTC	CALQGTGEYNEQFF